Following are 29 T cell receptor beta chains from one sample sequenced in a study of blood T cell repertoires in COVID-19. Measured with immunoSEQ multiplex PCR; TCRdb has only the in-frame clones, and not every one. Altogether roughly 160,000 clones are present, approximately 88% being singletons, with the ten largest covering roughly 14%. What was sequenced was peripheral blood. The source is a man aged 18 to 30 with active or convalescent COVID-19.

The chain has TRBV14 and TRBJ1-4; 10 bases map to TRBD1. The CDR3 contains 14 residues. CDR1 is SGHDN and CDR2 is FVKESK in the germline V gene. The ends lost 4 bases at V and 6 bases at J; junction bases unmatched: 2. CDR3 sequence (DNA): TGTGCCAGCAGCCGGGACAGGGGATATGAAAAACTGTTTTTT. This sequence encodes CASSRDRGYEKLFF.

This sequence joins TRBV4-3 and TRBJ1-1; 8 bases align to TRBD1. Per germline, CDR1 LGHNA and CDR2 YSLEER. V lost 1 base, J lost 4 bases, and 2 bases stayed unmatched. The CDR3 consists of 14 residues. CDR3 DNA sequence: TGCGCCAGCAGCCAAGCGGACAGGGCCACTGAAGCTTTCTTT. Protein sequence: CASSQADRATEAFF.

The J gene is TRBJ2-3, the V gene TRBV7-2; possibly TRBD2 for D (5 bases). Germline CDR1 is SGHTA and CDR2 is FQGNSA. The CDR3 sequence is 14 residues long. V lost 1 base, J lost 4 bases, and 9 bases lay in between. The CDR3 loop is CASSLVARADTQYF. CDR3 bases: TGTGCCAGCAGCTTAGTCGCGCGGGCAGATACGCAGTATTTT. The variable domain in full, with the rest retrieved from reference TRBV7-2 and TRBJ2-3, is GAGVSQSPSNKVTEKGKDVELRCDPISGHTALYWYRQSLGQGLEFLIYFQGNSAPDKSGLPSDRFSAERTGGSVSTLTIQRTQQEDSAVYLCASSLVARADTQYFGPGTRLTVL.

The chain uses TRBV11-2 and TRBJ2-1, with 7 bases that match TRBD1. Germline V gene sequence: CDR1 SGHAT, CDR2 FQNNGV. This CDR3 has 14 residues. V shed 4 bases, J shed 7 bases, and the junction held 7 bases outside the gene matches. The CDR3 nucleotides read TGTGCCAGCAGCTCACAGGGGTGGCAAAATGAGCAGTTCTTC. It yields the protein CASSSQGWQNEQFF.

The CDR3 protein is CASSQRTGGNEKLFF. For the CDR3, the DNA is TGTGCCAGCAGCCAAAGGACTGGAGGAAATGAAAAACTGTTTTTT. This sequence joins TRBV3-1 (or the pseudogene TRBV3-2) and TRBJ1-4; D is unclear. The germline V gene encodes CDR1 LGHDT and CDR2 YNNKEL (reference sequence). The CDR3 covers 15 residues. V was shortened by 2 bases and J by 5 bases, with 12 bases between the two germline ends.

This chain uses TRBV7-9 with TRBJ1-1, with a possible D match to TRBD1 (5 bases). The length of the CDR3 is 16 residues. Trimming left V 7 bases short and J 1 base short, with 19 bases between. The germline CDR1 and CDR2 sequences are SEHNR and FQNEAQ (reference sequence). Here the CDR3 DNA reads TGTGCCAGCACCCAACGAAGAGCCGGGGGGAACACTGAAGCTTTCTTT. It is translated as CASTQRRAGGNTEAFF.

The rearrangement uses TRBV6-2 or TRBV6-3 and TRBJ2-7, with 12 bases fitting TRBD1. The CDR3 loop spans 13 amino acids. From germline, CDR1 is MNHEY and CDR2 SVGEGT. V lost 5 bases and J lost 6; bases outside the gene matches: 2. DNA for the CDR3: TGTGCCAGCAGTGGGACAGGGGGCGGCGAGCAGTACTTC. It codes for CASSGTGGGEQYF.

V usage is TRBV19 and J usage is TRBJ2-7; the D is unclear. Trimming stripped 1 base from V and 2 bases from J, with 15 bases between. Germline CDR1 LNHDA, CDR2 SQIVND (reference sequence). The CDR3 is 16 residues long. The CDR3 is CASSIGSQAAAYEQYF. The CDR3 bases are TGTGCCAGTAGTATAGGGTCCCAAGCCGCCGCCTACGAGCAGTACTTC.

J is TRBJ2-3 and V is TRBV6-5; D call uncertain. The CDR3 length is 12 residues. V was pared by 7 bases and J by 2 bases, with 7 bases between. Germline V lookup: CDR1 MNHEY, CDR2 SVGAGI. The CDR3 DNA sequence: TGTGCCAGCAATTTCTTCACAGATACGCAGTATTTT. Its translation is CASNFFTDTQYF.

As DNA, the CDR3 is TGTGCCAGCAGCTTAGCGCTAGCGGGATACAATGAGCAGTTCTTC. Encoded protein: CASSLALAGYNEQFF. The gene calls are TRBV7-2 and TRBJ2-1, with TRBD2 identical over 9 bases. The CDR3 length is 15 residues. Per germline, CDR1 SGHTA and CDR2 FQGNSA. V gave up 0 bases and J gave up 4 bases; unmatched junction bases: 1.

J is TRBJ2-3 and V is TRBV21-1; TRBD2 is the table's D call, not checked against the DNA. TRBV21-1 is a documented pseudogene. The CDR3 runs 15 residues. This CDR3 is CASRGSGRGTDTQYF. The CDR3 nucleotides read TGTGCCAGCAGGGGGAGCGGGAGGGGGACAGATACGCAGTATTTT.

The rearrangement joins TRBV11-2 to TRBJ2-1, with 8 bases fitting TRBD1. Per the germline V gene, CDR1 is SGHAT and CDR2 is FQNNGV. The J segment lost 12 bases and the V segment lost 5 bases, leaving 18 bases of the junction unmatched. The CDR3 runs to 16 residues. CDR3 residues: CASSTPRFWDRRRQFF. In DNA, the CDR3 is TGTGCCAGCAGCACACCCCGCTTTTGGGACAGGCGGCGGCAGTTCTTC. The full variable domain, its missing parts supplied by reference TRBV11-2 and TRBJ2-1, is EAGVAQSPRYKIIEKRQSVAFWCNPISGHATLYWYQQILGQGPKLLIQFQNNGVVDDSQLPKDRFSAERLKGVDSTLKIQPAKLEDSAVYLCASSTPRFWDRRRQFFGPGTRLTVL.

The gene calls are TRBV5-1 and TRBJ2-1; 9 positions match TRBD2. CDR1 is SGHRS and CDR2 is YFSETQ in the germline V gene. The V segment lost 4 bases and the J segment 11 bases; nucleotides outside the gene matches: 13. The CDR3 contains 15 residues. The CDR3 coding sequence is TGCGCCAGCAGCCCACTCGAAGAGACTAGCGGCAAGCAGTTCTTC. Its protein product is CASSPLEETSGKQFF.

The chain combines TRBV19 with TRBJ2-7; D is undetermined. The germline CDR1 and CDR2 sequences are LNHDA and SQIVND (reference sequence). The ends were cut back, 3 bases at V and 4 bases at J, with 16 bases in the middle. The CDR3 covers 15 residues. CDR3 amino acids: CASSIGAGAAYEQYF. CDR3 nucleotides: TGTGCCAGTAGTATCGGCGCAGGCGCTGCGTACGAGCAGTACTTC.

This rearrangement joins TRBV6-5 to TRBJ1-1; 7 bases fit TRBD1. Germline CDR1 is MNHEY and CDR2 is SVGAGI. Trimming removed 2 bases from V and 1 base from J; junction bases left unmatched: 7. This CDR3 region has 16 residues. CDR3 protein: CASSYTAGGTNTEAFF. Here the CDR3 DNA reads TGTGCCAGCAGTTACACGGCAGGGGGAACGAACACTGAAGCTTTCTTT.

The chain's CDR3 is CASSPSQENTEAFF. CDR3 DNA sequence: TGTGCCAGCTCACCATCGCAGGAGAACACTGAAGCTTTCTTT. The chain joins TRBV18 to TRBJ1-1; no reliable D call. Germline CDR1 KGHSH, CDR2 LQKENI. This CDR3 is built from 14 residues. V lost 2 bases, J lost 1 base, and 8 bases lay in between.

The CDR3 reads CASSLTGGREQFF. The CDR3 DNA is TGTGCCAGCAGTCTAACAGGGGGCAGGGAGCAGTTCTTC. J is TRBJ2-1 and V is TRBV5-6; 9 bases fit TRBD1. The germline gives CDR1 SGHDT, CDR2 YYEEEE. The CDR3 covers 13 residues. V was pared by 5 bases and J by 10 bases, with 7 bases of the junction left unmatched.

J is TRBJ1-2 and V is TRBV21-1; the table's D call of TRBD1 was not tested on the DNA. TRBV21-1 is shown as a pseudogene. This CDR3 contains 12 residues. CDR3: CARHRACYGYTF. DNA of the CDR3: TGTGCCAGACACAGGGCTTGCTATGGCTACACCTTC.

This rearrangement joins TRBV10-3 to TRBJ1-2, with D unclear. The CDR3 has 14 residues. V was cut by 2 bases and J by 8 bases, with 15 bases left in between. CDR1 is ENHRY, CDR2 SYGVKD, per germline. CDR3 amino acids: CAISELAGGDGYTF. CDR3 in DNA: TGTGCCATCAGTGAGCTCGCCGGAGGAGACGGCTACACCTTC.

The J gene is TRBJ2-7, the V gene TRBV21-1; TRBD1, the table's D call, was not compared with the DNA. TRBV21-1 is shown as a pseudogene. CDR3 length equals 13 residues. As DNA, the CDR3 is TGTGCCAGCAGCCTAGGGGGCTCTGACGAGCAGTACTTC. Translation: CASSLGGSDEQYF.

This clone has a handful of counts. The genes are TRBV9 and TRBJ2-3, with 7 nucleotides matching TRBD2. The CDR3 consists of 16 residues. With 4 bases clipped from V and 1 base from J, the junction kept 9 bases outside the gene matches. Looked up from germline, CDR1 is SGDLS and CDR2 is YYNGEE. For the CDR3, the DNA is TGTGCCAGCAGCCGCGGGGGTAGTACTGGCACAGATACGCAGTATTTT. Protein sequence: CASSRGGSTGTDTQYF. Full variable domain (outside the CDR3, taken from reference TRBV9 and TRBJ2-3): DSGVTQTPKHLITATGQRVTLRCSPRSGDLSVYWYQQSLDQGLQFLIQYYNGEERAKGNILERFSAQQFPDLHSELNLSSLELGDSALYFCASSRGGSTGTDTQYFGPGTRLTVL.

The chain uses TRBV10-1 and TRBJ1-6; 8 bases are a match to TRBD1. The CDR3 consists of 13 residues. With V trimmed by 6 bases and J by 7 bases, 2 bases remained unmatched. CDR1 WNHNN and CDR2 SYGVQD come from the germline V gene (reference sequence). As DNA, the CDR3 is TGCGCCAGCAGGGGACAGGAGAATTCACCCCTCCACTTT. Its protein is CASRGQENSPLHF.

The CDR3 coding sequence is TGCGCCAGCAGCTTGCTGGGCCTTACAACTGAAGCTTTCTTT. Protein sequence: CASSLLGLTTEAFF. The rearrangement uses TRBV5-1 and TRBJ1-1; D is unresolved. The germline gives CDR1 SGHRS, CDR2 YFSETQ. This CDR3 spans 14 amino acids. The ends were cut back, 1 base at V and 5 bases at J, with 12 bases in the middle.

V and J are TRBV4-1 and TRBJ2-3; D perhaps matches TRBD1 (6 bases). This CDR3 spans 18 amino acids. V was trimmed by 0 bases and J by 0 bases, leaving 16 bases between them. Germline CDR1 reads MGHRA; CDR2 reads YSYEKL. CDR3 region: CASSQDLTRQVSTDTQYF. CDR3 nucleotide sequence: TGCGCCAGCAGCCAAGATCTAACCCGACAGGTAAGCACAGATACGCAGTATTTT.

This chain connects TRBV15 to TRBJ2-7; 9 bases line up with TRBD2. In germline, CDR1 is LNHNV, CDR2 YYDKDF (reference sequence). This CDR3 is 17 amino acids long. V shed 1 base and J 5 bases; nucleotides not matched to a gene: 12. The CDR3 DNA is TGTGCCACCAGCAGAGCTTATGGCGGGAGGGCCGGTAACGAGCAGTACTTC. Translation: CATSRAYGGRAGNEQYF.

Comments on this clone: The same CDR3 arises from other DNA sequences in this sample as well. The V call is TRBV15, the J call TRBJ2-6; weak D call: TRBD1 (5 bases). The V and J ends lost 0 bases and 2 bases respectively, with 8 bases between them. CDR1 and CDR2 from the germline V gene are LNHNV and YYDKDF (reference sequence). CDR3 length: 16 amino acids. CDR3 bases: TGTGCCACCAGCAGAGATAGGGGAACTGGGGCCAACGTCCTGACTTTC. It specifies CATSRDRGTGANVLTF.

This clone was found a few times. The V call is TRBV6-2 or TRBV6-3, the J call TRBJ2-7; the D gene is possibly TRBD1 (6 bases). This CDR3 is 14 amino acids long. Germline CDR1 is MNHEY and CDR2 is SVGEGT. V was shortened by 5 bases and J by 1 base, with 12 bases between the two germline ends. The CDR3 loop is CASSKTGESYEQYF. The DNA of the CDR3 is TGTGCCAGCAGTAAGACAGGCGAATCCTACGAGCAGTACTTC.

For the CDR3, the DNA is TGTGCCAGCAGCAAAGTACTGCGGGAAGAGTTGAATGGCTACACCTTC. This gives the protein CASSKVLREELNGYTF. The chain recombines TRBV21-1 with TRBJ1-2. TRBV21-1 is assigned pseudogene status. There are 16 residues in the CDR3.

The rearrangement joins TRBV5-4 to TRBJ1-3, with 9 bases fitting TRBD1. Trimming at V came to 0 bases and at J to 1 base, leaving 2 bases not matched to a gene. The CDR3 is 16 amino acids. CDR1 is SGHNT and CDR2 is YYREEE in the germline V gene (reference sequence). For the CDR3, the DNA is TGTGCCAGCAGCTTGGGCGGGACAGGGTCTGGAAACACCATATATTTT. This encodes CASSLGGTGSGNTIYF.